Listed below are T cell receptor beta chains from one sample, sequenced in a study of T cells in Graves' hyperthyroidism and ophthalmopathy. TCRdb reanalysed the multiplex PCR reads using MiXCR and keeps one entry per CDR3 protein. The table includes about 52,000 distinct CDR3 sequences, 48% detected once. The sample consisted of blood. The receptors were sampled from a woman aged 50 to 65 with Graves' ophthalmopathy. CDR3s include the opening cysteine and the closing phenylalanine or tryptophan. The order of the fields is CDR3 protein, CDR3 DNA, J gene, V gene, clone size, D gene. D genes are given only for firm matches. Clone size is given for some rows only: seen once, a few or many times, or a class if the clone is expanded.

CDR3: CASKTGTGDEQYF
DNA: TGTGCCAGCAAAACCGGGACAGGGGACGAGCAGTACTTC
J: TRBJ2-7
V: TRBV5-6
size: -
D: TRBD1

CDR3: CASSVAGTGTYGYTF
DNA: TGTGCCAGCAGCGTAGCCGGGACAGGTACCTATGGCTACACCTTC
J: TRBJ1-2
V: TRBV9
size: -
D: TRBD1

CDR3: CASSWTGYGANVLTF
DNA: TGTGCCAGCAGCTGGACAGGGTACGGGGCCAACGTCCTGACTTTC
J: TRBJ2-6
V: TRBV2
size: -
D: TRBD1

CDR3: CASSLFPGSDYGYTF
DNA: TGCGCCAGCAGCTTGTTTCCAGGGTCAGACTATGGCTACACCTTC
J: TRBJ1-2
V: TRBV5-1
size: many
D: -

CDR3: CASRDRPGVNVLTF
DNA: TGTGCCAGCAGGGACCGCCCAGGGGTCAACGTCCTGACTTTC
J: TRBJ2-6
V: TRBV6-4
size: -
D: -

CDR3: CSVRTSGRVDEQFF
DNA: TGCAGCGTCCGGACTAGCGGGAGGGTTGATGAGCAGTTCTTC
J: TRBJ2-1
V: TRBV29-1
size: -
D: TRBD2

CDR3: CASSYLGQTSTDTQYF
DNA: TGTGCCAGCAGTTATTTGGGGCAAACTAGCACAGATACGCAGTATTTT
J: TRBJ2-3
V: TRBV6-2/TRBV6-3
size: few
D: -

CDR3: CASSYGGGMVDYGYTF
DNA: TGTGCCAGCAGTTACGGCGGAGGGATGGTTGACTATGGCTACACCTTC
J: TRBJ1-2
V: TRBV6-6
size: many
D: -

CDR3: CASSSPIAGKFDEQFF
DNA: TGCGCCAGCAGTTCTCCCATAGCGGGAAAGTTTGATGAGCAGTTCTTC
J: TRBJ2-1
V: TRBV10-1
size: many
D: TRBD2

CDR3: CASSKLSGLGAYEQYF
DNA: TGTGCCAGCAGCAAGCTCTCGGGACTAGGGGCCTACGAGCAGTACTTC
J: TRBJ2-7
V: TRBV12-3/TRBV12-4
size: many
D: TRBD2

CDR3: CATSRGGGSSYNEQFF
DNA: TGTGCCACCAGCAGAGGGGGGGGGAGCTCCTACAATGAGCAGTTCTTC
J: TRBJ2-1
V: TRBV15
size: few
D: TRBD2

CDR3: CASSQGGGSGEKLFF
DNA: TGCGCCAGCAGCCAAGGCGGGGGCTCGGGTGAAAAACTGTTTTTT
J: TRBJ1-4
V: TRBV4-3
size: many
D: -

CDR3: CASTKTSGRAGNEQFF
DNA: TGCGCCAGCACCAAGACTAGCGGGAGGGCCGGGAATGAGCAGTTCTTC
J: TRBJ2-1
V: TRBV10-1
size: -
D: TRBD2

CDR3: CSTSGFYNEQFF
DNA: TGCAGCACAAGCGGTTTCTACAATGAGCAGTTCTTC
J: TRBJ2-1
V: TRBV29-1
size: medium-sized
D: -

CDR3: CASSLASGGPYNEQFF
DNA: TGTGCCAGCAGCTTAGCGTCGGGAGGGCCATACAATGAGCAGTTCTTC
J: TRBJ2-1
V: TRBV7-6
size: -
D: TRBD2

CDR3: CASSIGDSREITDTQYF
DNA: TGTGCCAGTAGTATTGGTGACTCCCGTGAGATCACAGATACGCAGTATTTT
J: TRBJ2-3
V: TRBV19
size: many
D: -

CDR3: CASSLGVGAGYTF
DNA: TGTGCCAGCAGCCTCGGGGTGGGGGCTGGCTACACCTTC
J: TRBJ1-2
V: TRBV3-1
size: -
D: -

CDR3: CASSPRAQPQHF
DNA: TGTGCCAGCAGCCCTCGGGCTCAGCCCCAGCATTTT
J: TRBJ1-5
V: TRBV28
size: many
D: -

CDR3: CASSEVGVYEQYF
DNA: TGTGCCAGCAGCGAGGTTGGGGTTTACGAGCAGTACTTC
J: TRBJ2-7
V: TRBV5-6
size: many
D: -

CDR3: CSAGGTGTYGYTF
DNA: TGCAGTGCTGGGGGGACAGGTACCTATGGCTACACCTTC
J: TRBJ1-2
V: TRBV20-1
size: -
D: TRBD1

CDR3: CASSPAGLAGQETQYF
DNA: TGTGCCAGCAGCCCGGCCGGACTAGCGGGCCAAGAGACCCAGTACTTC
J: TRBJ2-5
V: TRBV14
size: many
D: TRBD2

CDR3: CSARARETANTEAFF
DNA: TGCAGTGCTAGAGCGAGGGAGACAGCGAACACTGAAGCTTTCTTT
J: TRBJ1-1
V: TRBV20-1
size: many
D: -

CDR3: CSARELDYEQYF
DNA: TGCAGTGCTAGAGAACTGGACTATGAGCAGTACTTC
J: TRBJ2-7
V: TRBV20-1
size: -
D: -

CDR3: CSVVGLAGDGGSYNEQLF
DNA: TGCAGCGTTGTAGGTCTAGCGGGAGATGGCGGGTCCTACAATGAGCAGCTCTTC
J: TRBJ2-1
V: TRBV29-1
size: many
D: TRBD2